The 25 T cell receptor beta chains below come from one sample, sequenced in a study of OX40 agonist ivuxolimab in advanced cancers. Some clones are missing from TCRdb's copy, which holds only in-frame ones; the method was immunoSEQ multiplex PCR. The sample shows tens of thousands of clones, approximately 85% of them seen only once. Sequences were derived from CD4+ or CD8+ T cells sorted from blood, sampled in a trial of the OX40 agonist ivuxolimab. The receptor set was obtained from an adult with an advanced solid tumor such as melanoma, head and neck, liver or kidney cancer.

The gene calls are TRBV9 and TRBJ1-2; no definite D call. The germline V and J ends were trimmed by 3 bases and 3 bases, with 9 bases remaining between them. Germline CDR1 reads SGDLS; CDR2 reads YYNGEE. The CDR3 consists of 13 residues. CDR3 DNA sequence: TGTGCCAGCAGCGACCGGACGTACTATGGCTACACCTTC. Protein sequence: CASSDRTYYGYTF.

The V call is TRBV7-9, the J call TRBJ2-3; weak D call: TRBD2 (6 bases). V gave up 1 base and J gave up 6 bases, with 8 bases separating them. Germline loops: CDR1 SEHNR, CDR2 FQNEAQ (reference sequence). The length of the CDR3 is 13 residues. The CDR3 region is CASSLVRGDTQYF. In DNA form, the CDR3 reads TGTGCCAGCAGCTTAGTTCGGGGGGATACGCAGTATTTT. Full variable domain (missing parts from reference TRBV7-9 and TRBJ2-3): DTGVSQNPRHKITKRGQNVTFRCDPISEHNRLYWYRQTLGQGPEFLTYFQNEAQLEKSRLLSDRFSAERPKGSFSTLEIQRTEQGDSAMYLCASSLVRGDTQYFGPGTRLTVL.

The chain uses TRBV5-5 and TRBJ2-7; 9 bases are shared with TRBD2. The germline gives CDR1 SGHKS, CDR2 YYEKEE (reference sequence). CDR3 size: 14 residues. The trim removed 1 base at V and 4 bases at J, leaving 3 bases unmatched. The chain's CDR3 is CASSLLAGTYEQYF. The DNA for the CDR3 is TGTGCCAGCAGCTTGCTAGCGGGGACGTACGAGCAGTACTTC.

The rearrangement uses TRBV18 and TRBJ1-2; unclear D gene. Germline CDR1 is KGHSH and CDR2 is LQKENI. CDR3 size: 14 residues. V lost 4 bases, J lost 8 bases, and 17 bases lay in between. The CDR3, as DNA: TGTGCCAGCTCACTACCTGGTGTTATGCGGGGCTACACCTTC. Protein: CASSLPGVMRGYTF.

This rearrangement joins TRBV18 to TRBJ2-5; D call uncertain. V gave up 4 bases and J gave up 5 bases, with 11 bases separating them. Germline V lookup: CDR1 KGHSH, CDR2 LQKENI. The length of the CDR3 is 13 residues. CDR3 bases: TGTGCCAGCTCACTACAAGGCCAGGAGACCCAGTACTTC. Its translation is CASSLQGQETQYF.

The chain links TRBV9 to TRBJ2-7; 8 bases line up with TRBD1. This CDR3 is built from 11 residues. CDR1 is SGDLS and CDR2 is YYNGEE in the germline V gene. V lost 7 bases, J lost 3 bases, and 0 bases stayed unmatched. For the CDR3, the DNA is TGTGCCAGCGGACAGGGCTACGAGCAGTACTTC. This encodes CASGQGYEQYF.

The rearrangement links TRBV15 to TRBJ2-7; possibly TRBD2 for D (7 bases). CDR1 LNHNV and CDR2 YYDKDF come from the germline V gene (reference sequence). V shed 5 bases and J shed 2 bases, with 19 bases lying between them. The CDR3 runs 16 residues. The CDR3 DNA sequence: TGTGCCACCAGCGCGATGCCGAGGGGGGGGGCCTACGAGCAGTACTTC. Its protein product is CATSAMPRGGAYEQYF. The variable domain in full, with the rest retrieved from reference TRBV15 and TRBJ2-7, is DAMVIQNPRYQVTQFGKPVTLSCSQTLNHNVMYWYQQKSSQAPKLLFHYYDKDFNNEADTPDNFQSRRPNTSFCFLDIRSPGLGDTAMYLCATSAMPRGGAYEQYFGPGTRLTVT.

The chain uses TRBV2 and TRBJ2-7, with D possibly being TRBD1 or TRBD2 (5 bases each). CDR1 is SNHLY, CDR2 FYNNEI, per germline. The germline V and J ends were trimmed by 7 bases and 3 bases, with 10 bases remaining between them. This CDR3 spans 12 amino acids. Here the CDR3 DNA reads TGTGCCAGCAAGGGACCGAACTACGAGCAGTACTTC. This encodes CASKGPNYEQYF. Combining the CDR3 with reference TRBV2 and TRBJ2-7 gives the whole variable domain EPEVTQTPSHQVTQMGQEVILRCVPISNHLYFYWYRQILGQKVEFLVSFYNNEISEKSEIFDDQFSVERPDGSNFTLKIRSTKLEDSAMYFCASKGPNYEQYFGPGTRLTVT.

V is TRBV19 and J is TRBJ1-2, with a weak D call TRBD1 (5 bases). Trimming took 7 bases from V and 4 from J, leaving 13 bases between them. Germline CDR1 and CDR2: LNHDA and SQIVND (reference sequence). The length of the CDR3 is 13 residues. CDR3: CASTPGLSYGYTF. DNA for the CDR3: TGTGCCAGTACCCCGGGACTGAGCTATGGCTACACCTTC.

The gene calls are TRBV29-1 and TRBJ2-7; 7 bases are a match to TRBD1. CDR3 length: 13 residues. The germline CDR1 and CDR2 sequences are SQVTM and ANQGSEA. Unmatched junction bases numbered 12, after V lost 6 bases and J lost 7 bases. Written as DNA, the CDR3 is TGCAGCGTGAGGGGGACAGTCGAGGGAGAGCAGTACTTC. Amino acid sequence: CSVRGTVEGEQYF.

The J gene is TRBJ1-3, the V gene TRBV11-2; 8 positions agree with TRBD1. The V and J ends lost 3 bases and 9 bases, in that order; junction bases with no gene match: 19. Germline loops: CDR1 SGHAT, CDR2 FQNNGV. This CDR3 has 18 amino acids. The CDR3 spells CASSFVGGTGASGGTIYF. The CDR3 nucleotides are TGTGCCAGCAGCTTCGTGGGGGGGACAGGAGCATCGGGTGGCACCATATATTTT.

This clone was recorded a few times. Since a much larger clone is just one base distant, this may be a read error. This same CDR3 is encoded by further DNA sequences in the sample. The chain employs TRBV7-6 and TRBJ1-1; TRBD1 is a possible D gene (5 bases). V lost 5 bases and J 2 bases, leaving 9 bases between the germline ends. The V gene's germline CDR1 is SGHVS and CDR2 FNYEAQ. The CDR3 is made up of 13 amino acids. The CDR3, as DNA: TGTGCCAGCAGCGCCGACAGTAACACTGAAGCTTTCTTT. Translation gives CASSADSNTEAFF. Variable domain in full (rest from reference TRBV7-6 and TRBJ1-1): GAGVSQSPRYKVTKRGQDVALRCDPISGHVSLYWYRQALGQGPEFLTYFNYEAQQDKSGLPNDRFSAERPEGSISTLTIQRTEQRDSAMYRCASSADSNTEAFFGQGTRLTVV.

The chain carries TRBV4-1 and TRBJ2-1, with 8 bases fitting TRBD1. Germline CDR1 is MGHRA and CDR2 is YSYEKL. The CDR3 runs 14 residues. J gave up 3 bases and V 4 bases, and 2 bases lay outside the gene matches. CDR3 in DNA: TGCGCCAGCAGCCGGGGACAGGTCTACAATGAGCAGTTCTTC. Amino acids: CASSRGQVYNEQFF.

The V and J genes are TRBV28 and TRBJ1-4; TRBD1 is a possible D gene (5 bases). The V gene's germline CDR1 is MDHEN and CDR2 SYDVKM. The CDR3 extends over 14 amino acids. Trimming left V 5 bases short and J 8 bases short, with 15 bases between. CDR3 coding DNA: TGTGCCAGCAGTCCCCCCAGGGTAGGGGAAAAACTGTTTTTT. This translates into CASSPPRVGEKLFF.

The chain recombines TRBV19 with TRBJ1-6, with 7 bases that match TRBD1. The CDR3 sequence is 14 residues long. The V gene end was trimmed by 8 bases and the J gene end by 4 bases; junction bases not matched to a gene: 5. Germline V gene sequence: CDR1 LNHDA, CDR2 SQIVND (reference sequence). The CDR3 protein is CASQGGRYNSPLHF. The CDR3 bases are TGTGCCAGTCAAGGGGGCAGGTATAATTCACCCCTCCACTTT.

The chain carries TRBV4-1 and TRBJ1-5; unclear D gene. There are 16 residues in the CDR3. The V and J ends lost 3 bases and 3 bases respectively, with 15 bases between them. CDR1 MGHRA and CDR2 YSYEKL come from the germline V gene. The CDR3 DNA is TGCGCCAGCAGCCATATCCGACAATCGAACAATCAGCCCCAGCATTTT. Encoded protein: CASSHIRQSNNQPQHF.

This clone showed up just a few times. The same CDR3 is also encoded by other DNA sequences in this sample. This chain links TRBV30 with TRBJ2-5, with unresolved D. The CDR3 contains 12 residues. Germline values: CDR1 GTSNPN, CDR2 SVGIG (reference sequence). V lost 0 bases, J lost 3 bases, and 5 bases lay in between. This chain's CDR3 is CAWSVGEETQYF. For the CDR3, the DNA is TGTGCCTGGAGTGTTGGGGAAGAGACCCAGTACTTC.

The J gene is TRBJ1-3, the V gene TRBV18; 8 bases match TRBD1. The CDR3 consists of 16 residues. J lost 1 base, V lost 1 base, and 3 bases had no gene match. Germline assignment: CDR1 KGHSH and CDR2 LQKENI. Here the CDR3 DNA reads TGTGCCAGCTCACCACAACAGGGGGTATCTGGAAACACCATATATTTT. Encoded protein: CASSPQQGVSGNTIYF.

The genes are TRBV6-5 and TRBJ2-7, with TRBD1 as a possible D gene (5 bases). Germline V gene sequence: CDR1 MNHEY, CDR2 SVGAGI. Trimming stripped 0 bases from V and 0 bases from J, with 12 bases between. The CDR3 is 16 amino acids. The DNA for the CDR3 is TGTGCCAGCAGTTACTCTTTCAGGGATAGCTCCTACGAGCAGTACTTC. The encoded protein is CASSYSFRDSSYEQYF.

CDR3 nucleotides: TGTGCCAGCTCAGGGGACAGCTCCTCCTTCGCGGGGGCCAACGTCCTGACTTTC. Translated, it gives CASSGDSSSFAGANVLTF. The chain joins TRBV18 to TRBJ2-6, with 7 bases fitting TRBD1. Unmatched junction bases numbered 14, after V lost 5 bases and J lost 4 bases. The CDR3 totals 18 residues. Per the germline V gene, CDR1 is KGHSH and CDR2 is LQKENI.

This clone was picked up a small number of times. The sample contains more than one DNA sequence encoding this CDR3. The V and J genes are TRBV5-1 and TRBJ2-7; D not resolved. Deletions cut 6 bases from V and 4 bases from J, with 8 bases between. The germline V gene encodes CDR1 SGHRS and CDR2 YFSETQ. The CDR3 runs to 11 residues. CDR3 protein: CASKGEYEQYF. The DNA for the CDR3 is TGCGCCAGCAAGGGCGAGTACGAGCAGTACTTC.

V gene TRBV7-3 combines with J gene TRBJ2-3; 7 nucleotides align to TRBD2. This CDR3 region has 13 residues. CDR1 and CDR2 (germline): SGHTA, FQGTGA. J lost 4 bases, V lost 3 bases, and 1 base had no gene match. The CDR3 region has the DNA TGTGCCAGCAGCTTTCGGGGGGCAGATACGCAGTATTTT. Translated, it gives CASSFRGADTQYF.

The CDR3 reads CASSLRDRGTVQYF. The CDR3 DNA follows: TGTGCCAGCAGCTTAAGGGACAGGGGCACGGTGCAGTACTTC. This chain uses TRBV7-3 with TRBJ2-7, with TRBD1 identical over 10 bases. The germline V gene encodes CDR1 SGHTA and CDR2 FQGTGA. V shed 1 base, J shed 9 bases, and the junction held 6 bases outside the gene matches. The CDR3 has 14 amino acids.

The chain employs TRBV28 and TRBJ1-1; 9 bases align to TRBD1. V shed 4 bases and J 7 bases; nucleotides not matched to a gene: 4. The CDR3 extends over 13 amino acids. CDR1 and CDR2 (germline): MDHEN, SYDVKM. This chain's CDR3 is CASSWGQGFEAFF. In DNA form, the CDR3 reads TGTGCCAGCAGTTGGGGACAGGGATTTGAAGCTTTCTTT. The full variable domain, completed using reference TRBV28 and TRBJ1-1, is DVKVTQSSRYLVKRTGEKVFLECVQDMDHENMFWYRQDPGLGLRLIYFSYDVKMKEKGDIPEGYSVSREKKERFSLILESASTNQTSMYLCASSWGQGFEAFFGQGTRLTVV.

The chain employs TRBV2 and TRBJ2-5, with D uncertain. With the DNA end fitting TRBJ2-7 better, the J assignment may be wrong. The CDR3 has 15 amino acids. CDR1 and CDR2 from the germline V gene are SNHLY and FYNNEI. CDR3 coding DNA: TGTGCCAGCAAGGAACAGATGGCCACGTCCTACGAGCAGTACTTC. As protein: CASKEQMATSYEQYF.